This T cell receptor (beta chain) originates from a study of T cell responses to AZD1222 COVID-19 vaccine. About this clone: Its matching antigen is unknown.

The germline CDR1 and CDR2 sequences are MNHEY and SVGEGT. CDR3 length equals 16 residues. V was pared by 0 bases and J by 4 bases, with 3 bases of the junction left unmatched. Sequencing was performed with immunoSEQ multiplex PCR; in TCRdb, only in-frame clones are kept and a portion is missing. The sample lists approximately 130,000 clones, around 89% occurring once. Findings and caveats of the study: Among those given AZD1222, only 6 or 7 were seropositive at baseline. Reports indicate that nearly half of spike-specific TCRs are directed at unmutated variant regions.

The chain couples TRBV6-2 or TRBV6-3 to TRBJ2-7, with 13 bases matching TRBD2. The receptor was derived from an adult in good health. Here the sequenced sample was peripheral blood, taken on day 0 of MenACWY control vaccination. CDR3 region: CASSYSGTSGTYEQYF. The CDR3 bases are TGTGCCAGCAGTTACTCCGGGACTAGCGGGACGTACGAGCAGTACTTC.